The TCR beta chain described here comes from a study of blood T cell repertoires in COVID-19. Germline V gives CDR1 SGHAT, CDR2 FQDESV (reference sequence). With 4 bases clipped from V and 5 bases from J, the junction kept 8 bases outside the gene matches. The CDR3 has 15 amino acids. Profiling relied on immunoSEQ multiplex PCR, and the TCRdb table lists in-frame clones only, not all of them. The sample consists of 320,000 or so clones, roughly 90% of them appearing once. The sample consisted of PBMCs or T cells enriched from blood (not recorded which). The receptor was isolated from a woman aged 25 to 39 who had recovered from COVID-19. V and J are TRBV11-1 and TRBJ2-5; 9 bases match TRBD1. CDR3 loop: CASSSTGGAEETQYF. Written as DNA, the CDR3 is TGTGCCAGCAGCTCCACAGGGGGCGCGGAGGAGACCCAGTACTTC.